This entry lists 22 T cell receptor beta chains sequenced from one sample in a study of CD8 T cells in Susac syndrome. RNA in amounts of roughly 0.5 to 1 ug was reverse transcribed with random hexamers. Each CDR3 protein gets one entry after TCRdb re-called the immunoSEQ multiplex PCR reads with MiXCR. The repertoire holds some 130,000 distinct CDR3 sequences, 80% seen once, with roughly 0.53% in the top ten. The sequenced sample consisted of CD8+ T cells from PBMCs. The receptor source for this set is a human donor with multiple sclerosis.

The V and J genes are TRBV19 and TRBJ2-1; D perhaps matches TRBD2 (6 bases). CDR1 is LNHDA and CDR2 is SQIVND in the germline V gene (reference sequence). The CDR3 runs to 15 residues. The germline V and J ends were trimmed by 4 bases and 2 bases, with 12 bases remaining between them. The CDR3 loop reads CASSSYGGTYNEQFF. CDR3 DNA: TGTGCCAGTAGTAGTTACGGGGGAACCTACAATGAGCAGTTCTTC.

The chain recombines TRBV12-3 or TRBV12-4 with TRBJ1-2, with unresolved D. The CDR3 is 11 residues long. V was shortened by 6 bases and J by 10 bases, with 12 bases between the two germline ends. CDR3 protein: CASSRTEDYTF. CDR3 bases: TGTGCCAGCAGCCGTACCGAGGACTACACCTTC.

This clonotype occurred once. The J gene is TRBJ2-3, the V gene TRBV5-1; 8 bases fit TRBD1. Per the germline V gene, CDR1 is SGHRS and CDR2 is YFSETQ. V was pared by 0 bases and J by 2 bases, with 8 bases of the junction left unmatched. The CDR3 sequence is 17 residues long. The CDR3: CASSLALGTGYTDTQYF. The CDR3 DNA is TGCGCCAGCAGCTTGGCGTTAGGGACAGGATACACAGATACGCAGTATTTT.

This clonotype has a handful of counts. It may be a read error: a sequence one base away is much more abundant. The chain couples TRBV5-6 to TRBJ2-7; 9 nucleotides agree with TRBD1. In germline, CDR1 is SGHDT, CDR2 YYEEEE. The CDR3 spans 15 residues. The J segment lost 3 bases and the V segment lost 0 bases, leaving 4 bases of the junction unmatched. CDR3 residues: CASSLGGTGCYEQYF. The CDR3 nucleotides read TGTGCCAGCAGCTTGGGGGGGACAGGGTGCTACGAGCAGTACTTC.

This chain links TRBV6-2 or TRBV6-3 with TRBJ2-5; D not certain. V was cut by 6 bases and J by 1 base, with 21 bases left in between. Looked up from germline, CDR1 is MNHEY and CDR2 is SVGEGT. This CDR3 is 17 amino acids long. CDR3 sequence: CASRTNLNDDSQETQYF. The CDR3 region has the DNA TGTGCCAGCAGAACCAACCTTAACGACGACTCCCAAGAGACCCAGTACTTC.

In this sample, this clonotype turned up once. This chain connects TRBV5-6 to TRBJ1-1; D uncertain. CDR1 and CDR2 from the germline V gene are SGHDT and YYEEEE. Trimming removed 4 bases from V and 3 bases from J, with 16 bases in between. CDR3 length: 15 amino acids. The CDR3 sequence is CASSPEIREDTEAFF. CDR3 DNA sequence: TGTGCCAGCAGCCCGGAAATTAGGGAGGACACTGAAGCTTTCTTT.

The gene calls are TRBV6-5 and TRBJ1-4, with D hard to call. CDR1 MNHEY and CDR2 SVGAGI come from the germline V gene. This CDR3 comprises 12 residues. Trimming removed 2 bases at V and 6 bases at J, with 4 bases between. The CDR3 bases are TGTGCCAGCAGTTACGGAGATGAAAAACTGTTTTTT. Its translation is CASSYGDEKLFF.

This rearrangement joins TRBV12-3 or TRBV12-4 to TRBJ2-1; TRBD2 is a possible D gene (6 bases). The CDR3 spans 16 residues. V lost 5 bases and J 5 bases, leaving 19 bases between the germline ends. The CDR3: CASSRGSSGRDNEQFF. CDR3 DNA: TGTGCCAGCAGTCGGGGTTCAAGCGGGCGTGACAATGAGCAGTTCTTC.

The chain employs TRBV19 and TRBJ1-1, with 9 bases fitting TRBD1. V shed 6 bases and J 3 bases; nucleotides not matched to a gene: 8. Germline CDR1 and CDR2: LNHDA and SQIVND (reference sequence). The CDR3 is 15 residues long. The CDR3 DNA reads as TGTGCCAGTAGAAGACAGGGGGAAGCCGACACTGAAGCTTTCTTT. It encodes CASRRQGEADTEAFF.

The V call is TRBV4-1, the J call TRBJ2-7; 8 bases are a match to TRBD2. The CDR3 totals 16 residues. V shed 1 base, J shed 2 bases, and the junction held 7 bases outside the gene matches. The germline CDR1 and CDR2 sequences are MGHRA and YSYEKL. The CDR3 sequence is CASSQVDGGATYEQYF. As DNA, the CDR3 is TGCGCCAGCAGCCAAGTAGACGGGGGGGCAACCTACGAGCAGTACTTC.

The CDR3 loop is CASSLLGSFNEQFF. The DNA for the CDR3 is TGTGCCAGCAGTTTACTAGGGAGTTTCAATGAGCAGTTCTTC. The chain employs TRBV27 and TRBJ2-1; a possible D gene is TRBD2 (5 bases). V dropped 2 bases and J dropped 6 bases, with 11 bases sitting between them. Per the germline V gene, CDR1 is MNHEY and CDR2 is SMNVEV (reference sequence). The CDR3 extends over 14 amino acids.

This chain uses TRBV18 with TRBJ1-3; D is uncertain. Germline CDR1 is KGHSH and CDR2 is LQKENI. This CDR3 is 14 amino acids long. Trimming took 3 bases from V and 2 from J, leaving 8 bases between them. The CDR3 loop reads CASSPPGPGNTIYF. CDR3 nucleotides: TGTGCCAGCTCACCCCCGGGTCCTGGAAACACCATATATTTT.

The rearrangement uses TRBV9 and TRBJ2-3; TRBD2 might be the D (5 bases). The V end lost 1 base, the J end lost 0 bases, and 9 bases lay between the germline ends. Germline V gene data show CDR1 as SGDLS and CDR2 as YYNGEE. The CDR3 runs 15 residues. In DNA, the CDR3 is TGTGCCAGCAGCGTAAACCAGCGGAGCACAGATACGCAGTATTTT. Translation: CASSVNQRSTDTQYF.

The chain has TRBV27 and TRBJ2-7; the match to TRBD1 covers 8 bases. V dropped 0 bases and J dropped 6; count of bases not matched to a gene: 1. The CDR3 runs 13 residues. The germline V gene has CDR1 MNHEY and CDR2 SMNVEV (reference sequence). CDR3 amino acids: CASSLSRGREQYF. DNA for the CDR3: TGTGCCAGCAGTTTATCCAGGGGGCGCGAGCAGTACTTC.

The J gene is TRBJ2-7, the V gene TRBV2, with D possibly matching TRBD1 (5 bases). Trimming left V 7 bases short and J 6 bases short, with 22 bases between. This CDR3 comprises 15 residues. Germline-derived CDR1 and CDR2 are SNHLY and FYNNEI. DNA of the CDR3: TGTGCCAGCAAACCCGGTCGACAGAGGACCTCCGAGCAGTACTTC. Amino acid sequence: CASKPGRQRTSEQYF.

CDR3 sequence (DNA): TGTGCCAGCAGTTTTAGGTTCTCTGGGGCCAACGTCCTGACTTTC. It yields the protein CASSFRFSGANVLTF. This chain uses TRBV28 with TRBJ2-6; D is undetermined. Germline CDR1 reads MDHEN; CDR2 reads SYDVKM. Trimming left V 3 bases short and J 0 bases short, with 6 bases between. The CDR3 is made up of 15 amino acids.

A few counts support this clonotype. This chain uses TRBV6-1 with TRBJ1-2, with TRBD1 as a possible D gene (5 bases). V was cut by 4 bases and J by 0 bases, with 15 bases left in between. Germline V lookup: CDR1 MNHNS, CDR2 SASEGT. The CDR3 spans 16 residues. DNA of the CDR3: TGTGCCAGCAGTGTATTCCGACAGAGCGCTAACTATGGCTACACCTTC. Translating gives CASSVFRQSANYGYTF.

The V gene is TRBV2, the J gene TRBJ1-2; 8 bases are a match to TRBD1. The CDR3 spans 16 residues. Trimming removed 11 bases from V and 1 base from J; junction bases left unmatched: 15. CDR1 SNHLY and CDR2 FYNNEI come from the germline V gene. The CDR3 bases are TGTGCCTGGGGGGGGACCGGGACAGGCTTTAACTATGGCTACACCTTC. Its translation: CAWGGTGTGFNYGYTF.

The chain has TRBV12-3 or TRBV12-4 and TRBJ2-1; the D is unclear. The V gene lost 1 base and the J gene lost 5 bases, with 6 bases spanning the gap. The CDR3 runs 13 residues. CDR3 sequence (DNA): TGTGCCAGCAGTTTAGGCAATCACAATGAGCAGTTCTTC. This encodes CASSLGNHNEQFF.

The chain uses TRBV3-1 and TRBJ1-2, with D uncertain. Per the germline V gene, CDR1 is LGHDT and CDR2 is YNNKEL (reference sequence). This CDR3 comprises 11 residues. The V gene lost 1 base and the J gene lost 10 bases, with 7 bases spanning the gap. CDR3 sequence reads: CASSQAFLYTF. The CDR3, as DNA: TGTGCCAGCAGCCAAGCCTTTCTCTACACCTTC.

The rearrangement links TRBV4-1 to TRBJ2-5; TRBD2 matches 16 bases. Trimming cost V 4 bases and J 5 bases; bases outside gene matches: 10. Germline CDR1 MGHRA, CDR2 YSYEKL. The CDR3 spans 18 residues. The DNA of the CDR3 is TGCGCCAGCAGCCTTACCGAGGGACTAGCGGGGGGGCTTGAGACCCAGTACTTC. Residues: CASSLTEGLAGGLETQYF.

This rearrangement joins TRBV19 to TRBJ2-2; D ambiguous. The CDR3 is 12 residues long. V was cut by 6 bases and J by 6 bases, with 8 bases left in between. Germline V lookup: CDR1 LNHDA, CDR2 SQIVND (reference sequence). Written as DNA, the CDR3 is TGTGCCAGTAGCAGGATTCCCGGGGAGCTGTTTTTT. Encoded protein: CASSRIPGELFF. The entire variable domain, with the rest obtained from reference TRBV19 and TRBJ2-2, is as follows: DGGITQSPKYLFRKEGQNVTLSCEQNLNHDAMYWYRQDPGQGLRLIYYSQIVNDFQKGDIAEGYSVSREKKESFPLTVTSAQKNPTAFYLCASSRIPGELFFGEGSRLTVL.